This TCR beta chain was profiled in a study of shared clonotypes between healthy human individuals. The V end lost 0 bases, the J end lost 4 bases, and 12 bases lay between the germline ends. The CDR3 extends over 15 amino acids. The V gene's germline CDR1 is LNHDA and CDR2 SQIVND (reference sequence). For this clone: Its antigen is currently unknown.

Findings and limits, study-wide: Naive subsets usually exceeded memory subsets in estimated richness. Blood was the sole source, and tissue repertoires probably differ.

Measured with immunoSEQ multiplex PCR; TCRdb has only the in-frame clones, and not every one. The data hold under 2.5 million clones, with just under 95% observed a single time. The chain employs TRBV19 and TRBJ2-5; no clear D gene. The sequence derives from a man younger than 35 in good health. Some clones in this sample may be carry-over from other donors' samples. What was sequenced was naive CD4+ T cells from PBMCs. The subset was: CD45RA+ positively selected. Written as DNA, the CDR3 is TGTGCCAGTAGTATAGAAGGCAGCCTCCGAGAGACCCAGTACTTC. This sequence encodes CASSIEGSLRETQYF.